These T cell receptor beta chains were read from a single sample in a study of blood T cell repertoires in COVID-19. This table comes from immunoSEQ multiplex PCR, and its TCRdb copy is limited to in-frame clones, with some not included. The sample holds about 310,000 clones; about 89% are singletons and the top ten take over 8%. Sample: PBMCs or T cells enriched from blood (not recorded which). Every receptor here comes from a woman between 40 and 55 years old who had recovered from COVID-19. The CDR3 runs from the conserved cysteine through the conserved F or W. A D gene is named only where the DNA matches it firmly.

v_call d_call cdr3_aa
TRBV27 . CASSLSTGWTEAFF
TRBV12-2 . CASRLAGLAGGQDTQYF
TRBV7-2 . CASSARGKNTEAFF
TRBV13 TRBD1 CASSLGEGALETQYF
TRBV9 . CASSERTTSTDTQYF
TRBV12-3/TRBV12-4 TRBD2 CASSLAGAEQFF
TRBV6-5 TRBD1 CASRNGGQGAYGYTF
TRBV2 TRBD1 CASSTGVNEQFF
TRBV5-6 . CASSLEAGDVRGYTF
TRBV7-2 . CASRPTGDYGYTF
TRBV11-2 . CASSLDPGGTEAFF
TRBV7-9 . CASRGATGELFF
TRBV11-3 TRBD2 CASSSGLAGVLETQYF
TRBV4-3 TRBD1 CASRMDRVNTGELFF
TRBV3-1/TRBV3-2 . CASSQDQATNYGYTF
TRBV5-1 TRBD2 CASSRTSGSIGTQYF
TRBV7-2 TRBD2 CASSSGTRKFF
TRBV11-2 TRBD1 CASSLLRGLEANEKLFF
TRBV19 TRBD1 CASRDRGDQPQHF
TRBV11-3 . CASSLFGKLTDSGNTIYF
TRBV7-2 . CASSPGFYEQYF
TRBV7-2 . CASSTQTGYYEQYF
TRBV5-6 . CASRLGRRSTDTQYF
TRBV7-9 TRBD1 CASSLGGQGRNTEAFF
TRBV5-4 TRBD1 CASSSRGQGFTEAFF
TRBV6-1 TRBD1 CASSEQLGGETMNTEAFF
TRBV6-5 TRBD2 CASSPSTSGRDTQYF
TRBV19 TRBD1 CASRSGQGGYGYTF
TRBV5-1 . CASSPGLGSPLHF
TRBV29-1 . CSVQGGQPGTEAFF
TRBV6-5 . CASSPAGTFDYGYTF
TRBV12-5 . CASGLVYSFSYNEQFF
TRBV6-5 TRBD1 CASSYDREDGYTF
TRBV7-9 . CASSFKPSGTPNTGELFF
TRBV28 TRBD2 CASSILAGGVETQYF
TRBV5-8 TRBD2 CASSSQGLAMNEQFF
TRBV19 TRBD1 CATSRDSYSNQPQHF
TRBV27 . CASSRGSGNQPQHF
TRBV25-1 TRBD2 CASVKLAGGFRAQYF
TRBV18 . CASSRSMNTEAFF
TRBV2 . CASRGAGRPGELFF
TRBV5-8 TRBD1 CASSPRTGTANSPLHF
TRBV30 . CAWTQGMDSPLHF
TRBV4-3 . CASSQDAGGNTGELFF
TRBV2 TRBD1 CASRGDRSTDTQYF
TRBV19 TRBD1 CASSIDPGQGQGRVNF
TRBV28 TRBD1 CASSLSRDRDGYTF
TRBV4-3 TRBD1 CASSQDLRGQKTFSTDTQYF
TRBV7-2 TRBD2 CASTPGGRSYEQYF
TRBV29-1 . CSVFWWGDYNEQFF
TRBV4-3 . CASSQDGVTIPSHEQFF
TRBV18 TRBD1 CASSPGQGIYEQYF
TRBV6-2/TRBV6-3 TRBD2 CASSSSGASTDTQYF
TRBV6-5 TRBD1 CASSKPQGALDEQYF
TRBV11-2 . CASSLERNGEGYTF
TRBV28 . CASSRQANQPQHF
TRBV4-3 . CASSQDILQETQYF